The next 9 T cell receptor beta chains were all read from a single sample in a study of blood T cell repertoires in COVID-19. The repertoire was sequenced with immunoSEQ multiplex PCR; TCRdb's copy has only in-frame clones and lacks some. The sample carries over 250,000 clones, 80% to 85% recorded once. Input material: PBMCs or T cells enriched from blood (not recorded which). All receptors come from a man between 40 and 49 years old who had been exposed to COVID-19.

V gene TRBV9 combines with J gene TRBJ1-5; D may be TRBD1 (5 bases). V was cut by 2 bases and J by 6 bases, with 21 bases left in between. CDR1 SGDLS and CDR2 YYNGEE come from the germline V gene. The CDR3 consists of 17 residues. The CDR3 spells CASSVGSSRGEGQPQHF. The CDR3 nucleotides read TGTGCCAGCAGCGTCGGTTCTTCCCGGGGGGAGGGTCAGCCCCAGCATTTT.

The chain combines TRBV30 with TRBJ2-3; D unclear. The V gene's germline CDR1 is GTSNPN and CDR2 SVGIG (reference sequence). The V end lost 0 bases, the J end lost 0 bases, and 10 bases lay between the germline ends. CDR3 length: 15 residues. In nucleotides, the CDR3 is TGTGCCTGGAGTGTACTCGCGGTTAGCACAGATACGCAGTATTTT. It codes for CAWSVLAVSTDTQYF.

The chain joins TRBV12-3 or TRBV12-4 to TRBJ2-5; TRBD2 matches at 8 bases. CDR3 length equals 13 residues. V shed 6 bases, J shed 4 bases, and the junction held 4 bases outside the gene matches. The CDR3 DNA is TGTGCCAGCAGCCGCGGGGGGCTAGAGACCCAGTACTTC. It specifies CASSRGGLETQYF.

V is TRBV6-6 and J is TRBJ1-2; TRBD1 agrees at 8 bases. J was trimmed by 8 bases and V by 6 bases; bases with no gene match: 11. Germline values: CDR1 MNHNY, CDR2 SVGAGI (reference sequence). The length of the CDR3 is 14 residues. The CDR3 loop reads CASSRLGQGSGYTF. The CDR3 nucleotides are TGTGCCAGCAGCCGACTCGGACAGGGAAGCGGCTACACCTTC.

Ten or more counts support this clone. The chain combines TRBV20-1 with TRBJ2-7, with TRBD2 matching over 7 bases. Germline V gene data show CDR1 as DFQATT and CDR2 as SNEGSKA (reference sequence). This CDR3 contains 14 residues. Unmatched junction bases numbered 8, after V lost 3 bases and J lost 3 bases. The CDR3 is CSASSGSRDYEQYF. The CDR3 DNA is TGCAGTGCTAGTAGCGGGTCCAGGGACTACGAGCAGTACTTC.

This chain links TRBV12-3 or TRBV12-4 with TRBJ1-5; D remains ambiguous. V was trimmed by 5 bases and J by 0 bases, leaving 5 bases between them. The CDR3 has 13 amino acids. Here the CDR3 DNA reads TGTGCCAGCAGTCCCAATAGCAATCAGCCCCAGCATTTT. Amino acid sequence: CASSPNSNQPQHF.

This rearrangement joins TRBV12-5 to TRBJ2-5, with D perhaps matching TRBD1 (6 bases). Trimming stripped 5 bases from V and 5 bases from J, with 18 bases between. Germline V lookup: CDR1 LGHNT, CDR2 FRNRAP. The CDR3 sequence is 15 residues long. In nucleotides, the CDR3 is TGTGCTAGTGGTCCGGATTACAGGGCGGTGGAGACCCAGTACTTC. Its translation: CASGPDYRAVETQYF. The full variable domain, its missing parts supplied by reference TRBV12-5 and TRBJ2-5, is DARVTQTPRHKVTEMGQEVTMRCQPILGHNTVFWYRQTMMQGLELLAYFRNRAPLDDSGMPKDRFSAEMPDATLATLKIQPSEPRDSAVYFCASGPDYRAVETQYFGPGTRLLVL.

This chain joins TRBV6-5 and TRBJ2-1, with 9 positions matching TRBD2. The CDR3 is made up of 15 amino acids. Germline V gene data show CDR1 as MNHEY and CDR2 as SVGAGI. The trim removed 10 bases at V and 9 bases at J, leaving 16 bases unmatched. CDR3 coding DNA: TGTGCCACCGGTCAGGGACTAGCAAAAATGGGTGAGCAGTTCTTC. Translating it yields CATGQGLAKMGEQFF.

The chain employs TRBV11-3 and TRBJ2-1; D gene ambiguous. The germline V and J ends were trimmed by 5 bases and 7 bases, with 6 bases remaining between them. Germline loops: CDR1 SGHNT, CDR2 YENEEA. The CDR3 has 11 amino acids. The CDR3 DNA reads as TGTGCCAGCAGCGTCAGGAATGAGCAGTTCTTC. Amino acids: CASSVRNEQFF.